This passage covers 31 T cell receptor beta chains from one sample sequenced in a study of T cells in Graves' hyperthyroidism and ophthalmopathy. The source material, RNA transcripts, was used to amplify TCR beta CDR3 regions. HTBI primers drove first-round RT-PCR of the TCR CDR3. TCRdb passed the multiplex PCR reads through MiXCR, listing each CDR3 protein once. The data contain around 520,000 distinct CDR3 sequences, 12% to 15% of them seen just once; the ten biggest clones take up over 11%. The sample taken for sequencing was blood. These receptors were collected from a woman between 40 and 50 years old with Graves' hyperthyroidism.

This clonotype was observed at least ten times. CDR3 in amino acids: CASSLGIGSRETQYF. CDR3 bases: TGCGCCAGCAGCTTGGGAATAGGGTCTAGGGAGACCCAGTACTTC. V is TRBV5-1 and J is TRBJ2-5; D call uncertain. Germline CDR1 and CDR2: SGHRS and YFSETQ. With 0 bases removed from V and 5 bases from J, the gap between germline ends came to 14 bases. The CDR3 loop spans 15 amino acids.

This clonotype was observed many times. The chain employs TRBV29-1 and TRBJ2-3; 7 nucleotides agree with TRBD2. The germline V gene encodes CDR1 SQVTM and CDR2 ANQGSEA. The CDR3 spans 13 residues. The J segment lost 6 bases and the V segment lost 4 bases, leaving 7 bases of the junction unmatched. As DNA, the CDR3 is TGCAGCGTTGCGGGCGGGAGTAGTGATACGCAGTATTTT. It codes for CSVAGGSSDTQYF.

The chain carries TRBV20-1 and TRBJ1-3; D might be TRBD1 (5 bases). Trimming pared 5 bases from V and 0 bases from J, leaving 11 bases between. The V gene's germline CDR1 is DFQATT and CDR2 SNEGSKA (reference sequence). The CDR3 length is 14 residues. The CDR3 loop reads CSALTAFSGNTIYF. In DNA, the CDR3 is TGCAGTGCTTTGACAGCCTTCTCTGGAAACACCATATATTTT.

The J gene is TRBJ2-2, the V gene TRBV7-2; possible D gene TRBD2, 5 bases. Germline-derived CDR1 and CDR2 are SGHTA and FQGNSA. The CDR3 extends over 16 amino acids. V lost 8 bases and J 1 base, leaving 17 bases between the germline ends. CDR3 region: CASETAPGGNTGELFF. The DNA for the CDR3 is TGTGCCAGCGAAACGGCACCAGGAGGGAACACCGGGGAGCTGTTTTTT.

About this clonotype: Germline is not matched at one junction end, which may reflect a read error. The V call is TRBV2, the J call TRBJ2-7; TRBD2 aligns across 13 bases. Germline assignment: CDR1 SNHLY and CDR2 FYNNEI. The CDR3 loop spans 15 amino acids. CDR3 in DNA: TGCGCCAGCAGTGGACTAGCGGGAGTTATTAAAGAGCAGTACTTC. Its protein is CASSGLAGVIKEQYF.

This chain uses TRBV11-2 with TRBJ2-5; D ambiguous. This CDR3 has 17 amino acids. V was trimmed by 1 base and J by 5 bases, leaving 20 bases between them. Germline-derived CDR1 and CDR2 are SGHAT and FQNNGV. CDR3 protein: CASSLAVARDLGETQYF. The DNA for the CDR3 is TGTGCCAGCAGCTTAGCGGTTGCCAGAGACCTGGGCGAGACCCAGTACTTC.

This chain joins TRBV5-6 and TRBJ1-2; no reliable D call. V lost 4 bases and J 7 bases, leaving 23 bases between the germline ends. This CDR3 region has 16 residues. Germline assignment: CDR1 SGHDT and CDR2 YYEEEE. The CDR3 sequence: CASSPTPGPGGPGYTF. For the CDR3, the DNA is TGTGCCAGCAGCCCGACGCCAGGCCCCGGTGGGCCTGGCTACACCTTC.

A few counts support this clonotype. For the CDR3, the DNA is TGTGCCAGCAGTCAACAGTGGAACACTGAAGCTTTCTTT. This encodes CASSQQWNTEAFF. The rearrangement links TRBV2 to TRBJ1-1, with D unclear. Looked up from germline, CDR1 is SNHLY and CDR2 is FYNNEI. Trimming shortened V by 5 bases and J by 1 base, and 8 bases separated the two germline ends. This CDR3 contains 13 residues.

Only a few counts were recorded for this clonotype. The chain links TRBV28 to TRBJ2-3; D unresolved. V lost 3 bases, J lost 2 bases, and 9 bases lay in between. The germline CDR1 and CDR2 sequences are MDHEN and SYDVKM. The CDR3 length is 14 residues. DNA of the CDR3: TGTGCCAGCAGTTTCCCAGGATACACAGATACGCAGTATTTT. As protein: CASSFPGYTDTQYF. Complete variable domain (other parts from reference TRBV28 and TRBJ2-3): DVKVTQSSRYLVKRTGEKVFLECVQDMDHENMFWYRQDPGLGLRLIYFSYDVKMKEKGDIPEGYSVSREKKERFSLILESASTNQTSMYLCASSFPGYTDTQYFGPGTRLTVL.

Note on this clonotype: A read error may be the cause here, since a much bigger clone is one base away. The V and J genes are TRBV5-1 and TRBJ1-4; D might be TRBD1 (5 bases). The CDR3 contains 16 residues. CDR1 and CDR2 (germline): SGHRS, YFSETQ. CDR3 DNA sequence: TGCGCCAGCAGCACATCTGACCGAGGCAGGGATGAAAAACCGTTTTTT. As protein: CASSTSDRGRDEKPFF.

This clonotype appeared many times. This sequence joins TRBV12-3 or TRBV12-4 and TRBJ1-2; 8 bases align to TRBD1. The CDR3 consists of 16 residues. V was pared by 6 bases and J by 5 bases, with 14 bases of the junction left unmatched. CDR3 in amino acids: CASSRGQGRGVYGYTF. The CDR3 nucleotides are TGTGCCAGCAGCCGTGGACAGGGTCGAGGAGTTTATGGCTACACCTTC.

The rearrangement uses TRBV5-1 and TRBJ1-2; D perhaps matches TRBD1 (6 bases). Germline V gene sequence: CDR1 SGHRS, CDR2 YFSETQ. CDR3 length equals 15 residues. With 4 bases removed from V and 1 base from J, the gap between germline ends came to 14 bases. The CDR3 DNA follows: TGCGCCAGCAGCACCCGGAGGGGGGATAACTATGGCTACACCTTC. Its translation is CASSTRRGDNYGYTF.

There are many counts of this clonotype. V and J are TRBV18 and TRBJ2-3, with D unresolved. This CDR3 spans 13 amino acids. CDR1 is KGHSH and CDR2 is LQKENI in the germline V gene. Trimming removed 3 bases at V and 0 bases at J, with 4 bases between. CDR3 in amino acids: CASSPISTDTQYF. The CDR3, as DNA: TGTGCCAGCTCACCCATAAGCACAGATACGCAGTATTTT. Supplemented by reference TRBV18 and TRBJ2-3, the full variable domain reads NAGVMQNPRHLVRRRGQEARLRCSPMKGHSHVYWYRQLPEEGLKFMVYLQKENIIDESGMPKERFSAEFPKEGPSILRIQQVVRGDSAAYFCASSPISTDTQYFGPGTRLTVL.

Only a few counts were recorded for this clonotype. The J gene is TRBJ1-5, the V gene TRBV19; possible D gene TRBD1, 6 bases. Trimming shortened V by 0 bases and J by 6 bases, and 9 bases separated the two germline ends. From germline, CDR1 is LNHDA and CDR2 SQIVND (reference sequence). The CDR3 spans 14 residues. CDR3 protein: CASSIEGGPQPQHF. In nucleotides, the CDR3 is TGTGCCAGTAGTATAGAGGGGGGCCCTCAGCCCCAGCATTTT.

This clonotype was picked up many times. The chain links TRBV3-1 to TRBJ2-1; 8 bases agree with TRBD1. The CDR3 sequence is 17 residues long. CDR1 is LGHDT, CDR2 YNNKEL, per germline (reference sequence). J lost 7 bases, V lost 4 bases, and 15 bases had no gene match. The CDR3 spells CASSPFSGTGSLNEQFF. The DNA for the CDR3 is TGTGCCAGCAGCCCTTTTTCCGGGACAGGCTCTCTAAATGAGCAGTTCTTC.

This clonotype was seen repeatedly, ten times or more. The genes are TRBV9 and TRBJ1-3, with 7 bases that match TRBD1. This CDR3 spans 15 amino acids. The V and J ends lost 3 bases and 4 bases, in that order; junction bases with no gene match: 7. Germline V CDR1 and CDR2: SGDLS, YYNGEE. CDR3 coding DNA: TGTGCCAGCAGCGCTACAGGGGCATACGGAAACACCATATATTTT. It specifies CASSATGAYGNTIYF.

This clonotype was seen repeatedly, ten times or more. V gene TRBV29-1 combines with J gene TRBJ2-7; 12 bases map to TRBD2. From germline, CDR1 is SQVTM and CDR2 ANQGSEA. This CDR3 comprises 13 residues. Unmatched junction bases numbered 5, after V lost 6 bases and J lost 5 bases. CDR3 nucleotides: TGCAGCGTGATACTAGCGGGAGGCAACGAGCAGTACTTC. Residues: CSVILAGGNEQYF.

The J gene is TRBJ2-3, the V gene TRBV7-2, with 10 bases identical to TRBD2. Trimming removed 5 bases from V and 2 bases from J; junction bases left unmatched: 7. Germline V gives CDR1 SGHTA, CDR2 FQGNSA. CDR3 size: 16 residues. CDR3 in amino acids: CASSGASGSITDTQYF. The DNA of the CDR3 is TGTGCCAGCAGCGGCGCTAGCGGGAGTATCACAGATACGCAGTATTTT.

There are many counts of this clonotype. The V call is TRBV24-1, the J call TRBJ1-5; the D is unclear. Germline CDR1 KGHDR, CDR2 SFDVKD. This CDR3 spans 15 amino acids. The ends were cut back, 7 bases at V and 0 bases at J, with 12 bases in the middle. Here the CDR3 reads CATSPDCYSNQPQHF. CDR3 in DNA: TGTGCCACCAGCCCCGACTGCTATAGCAATCAGCCCCAGCATTTT.

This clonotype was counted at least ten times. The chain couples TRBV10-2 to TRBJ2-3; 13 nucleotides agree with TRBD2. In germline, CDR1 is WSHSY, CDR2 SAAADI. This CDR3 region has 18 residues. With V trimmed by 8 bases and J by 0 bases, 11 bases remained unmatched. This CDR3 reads CASGGLAGLGTSTDTQYF. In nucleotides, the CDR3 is TGCGCCAGCGGGGGACTAGCGGGGCTCGGTACTAGCACAGATACGCAGTATTTT.

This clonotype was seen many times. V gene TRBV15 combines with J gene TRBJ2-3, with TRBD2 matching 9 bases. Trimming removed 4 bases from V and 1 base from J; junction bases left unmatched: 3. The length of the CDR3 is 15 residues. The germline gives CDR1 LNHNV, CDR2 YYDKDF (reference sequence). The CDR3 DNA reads TGTGCCACCAGCATTAGGACTAGCGGCACAGATACGCAGTATTTT. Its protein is CATSIRTSGTDTQYF.

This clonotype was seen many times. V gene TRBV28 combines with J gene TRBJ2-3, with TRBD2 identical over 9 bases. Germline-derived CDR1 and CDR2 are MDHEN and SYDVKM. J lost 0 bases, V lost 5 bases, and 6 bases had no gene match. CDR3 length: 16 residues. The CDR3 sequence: CASSQTSGASTDTQYF. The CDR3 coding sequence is TGTGCCAGCAGTCAGACTAGCGGAGCTAGCACAGATACGCAGTATTTT.

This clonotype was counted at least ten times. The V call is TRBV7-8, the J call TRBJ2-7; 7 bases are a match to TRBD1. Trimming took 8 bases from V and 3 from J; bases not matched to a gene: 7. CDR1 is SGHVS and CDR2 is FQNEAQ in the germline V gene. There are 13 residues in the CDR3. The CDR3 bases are TGTGCCAGCCAGGGACAGCCGGACTACGAGCAGTACTTC. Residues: CASQGQPDYEQYF.

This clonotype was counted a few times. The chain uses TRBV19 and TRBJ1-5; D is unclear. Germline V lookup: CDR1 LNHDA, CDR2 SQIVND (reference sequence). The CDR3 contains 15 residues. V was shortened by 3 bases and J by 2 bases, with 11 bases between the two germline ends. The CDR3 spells CASSILGQGNQPQHF. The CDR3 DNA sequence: TGTGCCAGTAGTATTCTTGGCCAAGGCAATCAGCCCCAGCATTTT.

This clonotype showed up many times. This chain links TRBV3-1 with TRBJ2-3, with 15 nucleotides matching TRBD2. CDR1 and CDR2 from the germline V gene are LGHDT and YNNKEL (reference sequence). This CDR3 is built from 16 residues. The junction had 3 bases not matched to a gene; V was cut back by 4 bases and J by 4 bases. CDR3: CASSRTSGRAPDTQYF. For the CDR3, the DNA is TGTGCCAGCAGCCGGACTAGCGGGAGGGCCCCAGATACGCAGTATTTT.

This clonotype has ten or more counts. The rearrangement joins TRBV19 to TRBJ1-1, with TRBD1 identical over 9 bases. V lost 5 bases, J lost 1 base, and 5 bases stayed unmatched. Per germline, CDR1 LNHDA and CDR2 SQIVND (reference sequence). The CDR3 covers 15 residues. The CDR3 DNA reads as TGTGCCAGTAGTGAGAGACAGGGGGGGAACACTGAAGCTTTCTTT. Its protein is CASSERQGGNTEAFF. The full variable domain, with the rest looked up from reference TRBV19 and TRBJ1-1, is DGGITQSPKYLFRKEGQNVTLSCEQNLNHDAMYWYRQDPGQGLRLIYYSQIVNDFQKGDIAEGYSVSREKKESFPLTVTSAQKNPTAFYLCASSERQGGNTEAFFGQGTRLTVV.

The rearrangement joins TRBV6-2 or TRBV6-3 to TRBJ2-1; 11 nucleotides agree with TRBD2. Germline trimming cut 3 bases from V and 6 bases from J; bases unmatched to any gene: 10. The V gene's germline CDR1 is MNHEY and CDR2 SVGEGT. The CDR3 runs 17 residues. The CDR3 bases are TGTGCCAGCAGTTATGGTAGCGGGAGGGCCAGGGGCAATGAGCAGTTCTTC. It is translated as CASSYGSGRARGNEQFF.

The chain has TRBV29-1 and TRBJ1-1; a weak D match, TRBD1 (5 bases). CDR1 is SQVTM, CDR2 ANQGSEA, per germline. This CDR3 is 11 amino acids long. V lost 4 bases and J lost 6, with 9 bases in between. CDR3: CSVGVGAEAFF. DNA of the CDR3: TGCAGCGTTGGTGTAGGGGCTGAAGCTTTCTTT.

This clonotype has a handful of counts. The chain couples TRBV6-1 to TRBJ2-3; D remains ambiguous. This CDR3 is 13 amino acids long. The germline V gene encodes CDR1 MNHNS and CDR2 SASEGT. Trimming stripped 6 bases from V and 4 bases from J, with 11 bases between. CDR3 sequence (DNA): TGTGCCAGCAGCCCTAAGGCAGCAGATACGCAGTATTTT. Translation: CASSPKAADTQYF.

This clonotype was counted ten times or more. The CDR3 reads CASSRFGTGGQETQYF. The DNA of the CDR3 is TGCGCCAGCAGCCGATTCGGGACAGGGGGCCAAGAGACCCAGTACTTC. The chain carries TRBV5-1 and TRBJ2-5; TRBD1 aligns across 11 bases. CDR3 size: 16 residues. Trimming removed 4 bases from V and 1 base from J; junction bases left unmatched: 6. In germline, CDR1 is SGHRS, CDR2 YFSETQ. Supplemented by reference TRBV5-1 and TRBJ2-5, the full variable domain reads KAGVTQTPRYLIKTRGQQVTLSCSPISGHRSVSWYQQTPGQGLQFLFEYFSETQRNKGNFPGRFSGRQFSNSRSEMNVSTLELGDSALYLCASSRFGTGGQETQYFGPGTRLLVL.

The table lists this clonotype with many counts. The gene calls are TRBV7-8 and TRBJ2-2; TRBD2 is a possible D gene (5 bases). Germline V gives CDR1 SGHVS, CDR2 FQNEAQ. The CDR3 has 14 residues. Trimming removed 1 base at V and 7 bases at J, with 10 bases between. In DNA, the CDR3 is TGTGCCAGCAGCTTAGGAGGGAAAGGCGGGGAGCTGTTTTTT. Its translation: CASSLGGKGGELFF.